This passage covers 30 T cell receptor beta chains from one sample sequenced in a study of cytomegalovirus exposure and HLA in healthy donors. Assay: immunoSEQ multiplex PCR; the TCRdb copy retains only in-frame clones and omits some. Among fewer than 150,000 clones listed, around 88% were seen once. Material for sequencing was PBMCs. Every receptor here comes from a woman younger than 35 in good health and CMV-seropositive.

The chain carries TRBV19 and TRBJ1-6; D ambiguous. Germline V CDR1 and CDR2: LNHDA, SQIVND (reference sequence). CDR3 length equals 13 residues. V shed 7 bases and J shed 11 bases, with 15 bases lying between them. In DNA, the CDR3 is TGTGCCAGTACCTCGACCCGGAGTACACCCCTCCACTTT. Amino acid sequence: CASTSTRSTPLHF.

The chain combines TRBV10-3 with TRBJ2-5; 8 bases align to TRBD1. Germline assignment: CDR1 ENHRY and CDR2 SYGVKD. The CDR3 runs 17 residues. V was clipped by 2 bases and J by 2 bases; unmatched bases: 10. In nucleotides, the CDR3 is TGTGCCATCAGTGAGACCCTCCACCGACAGGGGCAAGAGACCCAGTACTTC. Its protein is CAISETLHRQGQETQYF.

V is TRBV7-6 and J is TRBJ2-5; D call uncertain. V was shortened by 5 bases and J by 2 bases, with 9 bases between the two germline ends. This CDR3 has 13 amino acids. Germline V gene data show CDR1 as SGHVS and CDR2 as FNYEAQ. In nucleotides, the CDR3 is TGTGCCAGCAGCGGAACAGTGCAAGAGACCCAGTACTTC. Protein sequence: CASSGTVQETQYF.

This clone turned up a few times. Other DNA sequences in the same sample also yield this CDR3. This chain connects TRBV5-1 to TRBJ1-1; D is perhaps TRBD1 (6 bases). V lost 2 bases and J lost 2, with 13 bases in between. This CDR3 has 15 amino acids. The V gene's germline CDR1 is SGHRS and CDR2 YFSETQ. As DNA, the CDR3 is TGCGCCAGCAGCTTAACAGGGTTAGGTAACACTGAAGCTTTCTTT. This sequence encodes CASSLTGLGNTEAFF.

This clone was observed a single time. The chain carries TRBV27 and TRBJ2-7, with TRBD1 matching 7 bases. The CDR3 is 14 residues long. V gave up 4 bases and J gave up 3 bases; unmatched junction bases: 6. Germline CDR1 and CDR2: MNHEY and SMNVEV (reference sequence). The CDR3 reads CASSSYRGDYEQYF. CDR3 in DNA: TGTGCCAGCAGTTCCTACAGGGGAGACTACGAGCAGTACTTC.

The V and J genes are TRBV5-6 and TRBJ2-1, with TRBD2 matching over 9 bases. The germline V gene has CDR1 SGHDT and CDR2 YYEEEE. The J segment lost 4 bases and the V segment lost 0 bases, leaving 2 bases of the junction unmatched. CDR3 length: 15 residues. The DNA of the CDR3 is TGTGCCAGCAGCTTGGGGACTAGCGTTTACAATGAGCAGTTCTTC. As protein: CASSLGTSVYNEQFF.

The rearrangement joins TRBV5-1 to TRBJ2-5; TRBD2 matches at 13 bases. Germline-derived CDR1 and CDR2 are SGHRS and YFSETQ. This CDR3 region has 16 residues. With V trimmed by 4 bases and J by 2 bases, 5 bases remained unmatched. The CDR3 region is CASSNRGLAGQETQYF. The CDR3 nucleotides are TGCGCCAGCAGCAACCGGGGACTAGCGGGGCAAGAGACCCAGTACTTC.

CDR3 loop: CATSSRIDLSGSGYNEQFF. The CDR3 coding sequence is TGTGCCACCAGCAGTAGAATTGATCTTAGCGGGAGCGGGTACAATGAGCAGTTCTTC. V gene TRBV15 combines with J gene TRBJ2-1; TRBD2 agrees at 9 bases. The CDR3 covers 19 residues. V shed 3 bases and J 4 bases; nucleotides not matched to a gene: 16. CDR1 is LNHNV, CDR2 YYDKDF, per germline (reference sequence).

The table lists this clone with a few counts. The chain recombines TRBV7-3 with TRBJ2-3; D may be TRBD2 (6 bases). CDR3 size: 16 residues. The V end lost 1 base, the J end lost 2 bases, and 13 bases lay between the germline ends. Germline V gene sequence: CDR1 SGHTA, CDR2 FQGTGA. The CDR3 DNA reads as TGTGCCAGCAGCTTAAACTCCGGACTAACCACAGATACGCAGTATTTT. Translating it yields CASSLNSGLTTDTQYF.

This chain links TRBV28 with TRBJ1-2; tentative D call: TRBD1 (5 bases). Trimming removed 11 bases at V and 4 bases at J, with 14 bases between. Germline V gene sequence: CDR1 MDHEN, CDR2 SYDVKM. CDR3 length: 12 amino acids. CDR3 region: CAGGRASYGYTF. In nucleotides, the CDR3 is TGTGCCGGGGGGAGGGCCAGCTATGGCTACACCTTC.

The chain employs TRBV5-1 and TRBJ2-1; TRBD2 matches 9 bases. CDR3 size: 18 residues. The trim removed 7 bases at V and 8 bases at J, leaving 22 bases unmatched. Germline lookup yields CDR1 SGHRS and CDR2 YFSETQ. The CDR3 loop is CASLLGAGGPGVRDEQFF. The CDR3 DNA reads TGCGCCAGCCTCCTGGGGGCGGGAGGGCCAGGGGTTAGAGATGAGCAGTTCTTC. Filled out from reference TRBV5-1 and TRBJ2-1, the complete variable domain reads KAGVTQTPRYLIKTRGQQVTLSCSPISGHRSVSWYQQTPGQGLQFLFEYFSETQRNKGNFPGRFSGRQFSNSRSEMNVSTLELGDSALYLCASLLGAGGPGVRDEQFFGPGTRLTVL.

The chain is built from TRBV2 and TRBJ2-3; 16 positions match TRBD2. Germline V lookup: CDR1 SNHLY, CDR2 FYNNEI. There are 15 residues in the CDR3. V was clipped by 5 bases and J by 6 bases; unmatched bases: 2. The CDR3 DNA reads TGTGCCAGCAGTTGGGGACTAGCGGGGGGGGATACGCAGTATTTT. Its translation: CASSWGLAGGDTQYF.

V and J are TRBV30 and TRBJ1-3, with D maybe TRBD1 (6 bases). From germline, CDR1 is GTSNPN and CDR2 SVGIG (reference sequence). This CDR3 contains 14 residues. V was cut by 6 bases and J by 1 base, with 13 bases left in between. The CDR3 loop is CACHGQSSGNTIYF. CDR3 sequence (DNA): TGTGCCTGTCATGGACAGTCTTCTGGAAACACCATATATTTT.

CDR3 protein: CASIRTAEGTYNEQFF. As DNA, the CDR3 is TGTGCCAGCATCCGGACGGCGGAGGGCACCTACAATGAGCAGTTCTTC. This sequence joins TRBV5-6 and TRBJ2-1; possibly TRBD2 for D (6 bases). In germline, CDR1 is SGHDT, CDR2 YYEEEE. V dropped 6 bases and J dropped 2 bases, with 18 bases sitting between them. The CDR3 is 16 amino acids.

V and J are TRBV4-2 and TRBJ2-7; 13 bases are shared with TRBD2. After removal of 1 base from V and 6 bases from J, the junction contained 3 bases not matched to a gene. The V gene's germline CDR1 is LGHNA and CDR2 YNFKEQ. This CDR3 is 15 amino acids long. The CDR3 here is CASSQVRTSGSEQYF. The CDR3 nucleotides are TGTGCCAGCAGCCAAGTTAGGACTAGCGGGAGCGAGCAGTACTTC.

This rearrangement joins TRBV30 to TRBJ2-3; D gene uncertain. The V end was cut by 0 bases, the J end by 11 bases, with 12 bases between. This CDR3 region has 12 residues. Germline V gives CDR1 GTSNPN, CDR2 SVGIG (reference sequence). CDR3 protein: CAWSVYLKRQYF. CDR3 nucleotides: TGTGCCTGGAGTGTATATTTGAAGAGGCAGTATTTT.

This rearrangement joins TRBV5-6 to TRBJ1-2; no reliable D call. The CDR3 sequence is 13 residues long. From germline, CDR1 is SGHDT and CDR2 YYEEEE. Trimming cost V 1 base and J 4 bases, with 8 bases left between them. For the CDR3, the DNA is TGTGCCAGCAGCTTGAGTATGAGCTATGGCTACACCTTC. This translates into CASSLSMSYGYTF.

The chain employs TRBV15 and TRBJ2-2, with TRBD1 as a possible D gene (5 bases). CDR1 and CDR2 (germline): LNHNV, YYDKDF (reference sequence). The germline V and J ends were trimmed by 6 bases and 3 bases, with 11 bases remaining between them. The length of the CDR3 is 14 residues. The CDR3 DNA sequence: TGTGCCACCAGGTCAGGGATACACACCGGGGAGCTGTTTTTT. It yields the protein CATRSGIHTGELFF. Full variable domain (remainder filled in from reference TRBV15 and TRBJ2-2): DAMVIQNPRYQVTQFGKPVTLSCSQTLNHNVMYWYQQKSSQAPKLLFHYYDKDFNNEADTPDNFQSRRPNTSFCFLDIRSPGLGDTAMYLCATRSGIHTGELFFGEGSRLTVL.

V and J are TRBV7-2 and TRBJ1-1; 7 bases match TRBD1. Germline CDR1 reads SGHTA; CDR2 reads FQGNSA. The CDR3 runs 14 residues. V lost 3 bases and J lost 6; bases outside the gene matches: 7. This chain's CDR3 is CASSFNRGIAEAFF. CDR3 sequence (DNA): TGTGCCAGCAGCTTTAACAGGGGAATCGCTGAAGCTTTCTTT. Full variable domain (remainder filled in from reference TRBV7-2 and TRBJ1-1): GAGVSQSPSNKVTEKGKDVELRCDPISGHTALYWYRQSLGQGLEFLIYFQGNSAPDKSGLPSDRFSAERTGGSVSTLTIQRTQQEDSAVYLCASSFNRGIAEAFFGQGTRLTVV.

This chain uses TRBV6-1 with TRBJ1-1; D is perhaps TRBD1 (5 bases). Trimming stripped 1 base from V and 4 bases from J, with 16 bases between. The germline CDR1 and CDR2 sequences are MNHNS and SASEGT. The CDR3 totals 16 residues. This chain's CDR3 is CASSEGVGAQGTEAFF. Here the CDR3 DNA reads TGTGCCAGCAGTGAAGGGGTAGGAGCGCAGGGCACTGAAGCTTTCTTT.

This chain connects TRBV10-2 to TRBJ1-1; D call uncertain. Germline CDR1 WSHSY, CDR2 SAAADI. The V end lost 3 bases, the J end lost 2 bases, and 13 bases lay between the germline ends. The CDR3 consists of 15 residues. DNA of the CDR3: TGCGCCAGCAGTGATACGGCGGGATATAACACTGAAGCTTTCTTT. Residues: CASSDTAGYNTEAFF.

The genes are TRBV25-1 and TRBJ1-1, with D perhaps TRBD1 (6 bases). Between the trimmed V and J ends, which lost 2 bases and 4 bases, there was a span of 11 bases. This CDR3 is 14 amino acids long. From germline, CDR1 is MGHDK and CDR2 SYGVNS. CDR3 region: CASSEGTWGTEAFF. The CDR3 nucleotides are TGTGCCAGCAGTGAAGGGACATGGGGCACTGAAGCTTTCTTT. Drawing the rest from reference TRBV25-1 and TRBJ1-1, the complete variable domain is EADIYQTPRYLVIGTGKKITLECSQTMGHDKMYWYQQDPGMELHLIHYSYGVNSTEKGDLSSESTVSRIRTEHFPLTLESARPSHTSQYLCASSEGTWGTEAFFGQGTRLTVV.

About this clone itself: Sequence at one end of the junction differs from germline and may be a read error. The chain recombines TRBV5-1 with TRBJ2-7; no firm D call. The CDR3 covers 13 residues. Germline-derived CDR1 and CDR2 are SGHRS and YFSETQ. The CDR3 DNA reads as TGCGCCAGCAGCTTCGGGTCTTCCTCCGAGCAGTACTTC. Protein sequence: CASSFGSSSEQYF.

The chain uses TRBV4-2 and TRBJ2-7, with 8 positions matching TRBD2. The CDR3 loop spans 16 amino acids. Germline-derived CDR1 and CDR2 are LGHNA and YNFKEQ. The J segment lost 3 bases and the V segment lost 4 bases, leaving 11 bases of the junction unmatched. The CDR3 region has the DNA TGTGCCAGCAGCCCCGGCGGGGGGCCCGATCTCTACGAGCAGTACTTC. It yields the protein CASSPGGGPDLYEQYF.

This clone appeared once. J is TRBJ2-1 and V is TRBV5-1, with D possibly being TRBD2 (6 bases). Trimming took off 7 bases at V and 1 base at J, with 12 bases between the two ends. The CDR3 is 14 residues long. The germline V gene encodes CDR1 SGHRS and CDR2 YFSETQ. CDR3 bases: TGCGCCAGCTTCCCGGGGAGGTCCTACAATGAGCAGTTCTTC. Translation gives CASFPGRSYNEQFF.

This chain connects TRBV15 to TRBJ2-5; 8 bases line up with TRBD2. The CDR3 has 12 residues. Germline V gene sequence: CDR1 LNHNV, CDR2 YYDKDF (reference sequence). V gave up 11 bases and J gave up 2 bases; unmatched junction bases: 4. This CDR3 is CASTSGQETQYF. Written as DNA, the CDR3 is TGTGCCTCAACTAGCGGTCAAGAGACCCAGTACTTC. The complete variable domain, with remaining parts taken from reference TRBV15 and TRBJ2-5, reads DAMVIQNPRYQVTQFGKPVTLSCSQTLNHNVMYWYQQKSSQAPKLLFHYYDKDFNNEADTPDNFQSRRPNTSFCFLDIRSPGLGDTAMYLCASTSGQETQYFGPGTRLLVL.

This clone appeared once. This sequence joins TRBV9 and TRBJ2-1; the D gene is possibly TRBD2 (5 bases). CDR1 and CDR2 from the germline V gene are SGDLS and YYNGEE. The CDR3 has 14 amino acids. V lost 2 bases and J 7 bases, leaving 13 bases between the germline ends. The CDR3 bases are TGTGCCAGCAGCGTTTCGGGGAGACTTAATGAGCAGTTCTTC. It encodes CASSVSGRLNEQFF.

The rearrangement links TRBV6-6 to TRBJ1-6; tentative D call: TRBD1 (5 bases). This CDR3 is 15 amino acids long. The ends were cut back, 6 bases at V and 8 bases at J, with 17 bases in the middle. The V gene's germline CDR1 is MNHNY and CDR2 SVGAGI (reference sequence). The CDR3 DNA reads TGTGCCAGCAGATCCGTGGGATGGGGGGATTCACCCCTCCACTTT. It is translated as CASRSVGWGDSPLHF.

The CDR3 sequence is CASSVSRERGRRSTEAFF. Written as DNA, the CDR3 is TGTGCCAGCAGTGTTAGCAGAGAAAGGGGGCGGAGGAGCACTGAAGCTTTCTTT. The chain uses TRBV2 and TRBJ1-1; 7 bases are a match to TRBD1. CDR3 length equals 18 residues. Germline lookup yields CDR1 SNHLY and CDR2 FYNNEI. The junction had 18 bases not matched to a gene; V was cut back by 4 bases and J by 4 bases.

The J gene is TRBJ1-2, the V gene TRBV25-1; weak D call: TRBD1 (5 bases). V shed 2 bases and J shed 6 bases, with 22 bases lying between them. The CDR3 is 17 amino acids. CDR1 is MGHDK, CDR2 SYGVNS, per germline. The CDR3 DNA is TGTGCCAGCAGTGAAAGGGGAAACAGGCAATTGAAAGATGGCTACACCTTC. Amino acids: CASSERGNRQLKDGYTF.